The rows below give T cell receptor beta chains drawn from one sample of a study of T cell responses to AZD1222 COVID-19 vaccine. The repertoire was sequenced with immunoSEQ multiplex PCR; TCRdb's copy has only in-frame clones and lacks some. This sample carries over 150,000 clones, roughly 90% of them seen once, and the ten largest clones take 15% to 20%. The specimen comprised peripheral blood, sampled on day 0 of AZD1222 vaccination. The origin of the receptors is an adult in good health. Both conserved end residues are part of each CDR3. A D gene is named only where the DNA matches it firmly. Rows give clone size only sometimes, using once, few, many, or a class for an expanded clone.

clone size | J gene | V gene | D gene | CDR3 protein | CDR3 DNA
- | TRBJ2-2 | TRBV9 | - | CASSVAGDLTPRELFF | TGTGCCAGCAGCGTAGCCGGAGACCTAACTCCGAGGGAGCTGTTTTTT
- | TRBJ1-1 | TRBV7-8 | - | CASSFFDSLNTEAFF | TGTGCCAGCAGCTTTTTCGACAGTTTGAACACTGAAGCTTTCTTT
- | TRBJ1-3 | TRBV5-1 | - | CASSVPDRNSGNTIYF | TGCGCCAGCAGCGTACCCGACAGGAACTCTGGAAACACCATATATTTT
- | TRBJ1-1 | TRBV18 | TRBD1 | CASSPYVTGTNTEAFF | TGTGCCAGCTCACCATACGTGACAGGGACGAACACTGAAGCTTTCTTT
once | TRBJ1-2 | TRBV15 | - | CATSTELRQSYGYTF | TGTGCCACCAGCACCGAATTAAGGCAGTCCTATGGCTACACCTTC
few | TRBJ1-1 | TRBV9 | TRBD1 | CASSVAPQGANTEAFF | TGTGCCAGCAGCGTAGCCCCACAGGGGGCGAACACTGAAGCTTTCTTT
- | TRBJ1-3 | TRBV5-1 | - | CASSQTWAGNTIYF | TGCGCCAGCAGCCAAACCTGGGCCGGAAACACCATATATTTT
- | TRBJ2-3 | TRBV7-8 | TRBD2 | CASSLPGREGADTQYF | TGTGCCAGCAGCCTGCCGGGGCGGGAGGGTGCAGATACGCAGTATTTT
- | TRBJ2-5 | TRBV11-3 | TRBD2 | CASSFSSGVEETQYF | TGTGCCAGCAGCTTTTCGAGCGGGGTAGAAGAGACCCAGTACTTC
- | TRBJ1-1 | TRBV10-3 | - | CAIKINTEAFF | TGTGCCATCAAAATTAACACTGAAGCTTTCTTT
- | TRBJ1-2 | TRBV10-3 | - | CAISESVTNGYGYTF | TGTGCCATCAGTGAGTCGGTGACAAATGGCTATGGCTACACCTTC
- | TRBJ2-2 | TRBV30 | - | CAWKGLLTGELFF | TGTGCCTGGAAAGGACTTCTAACCGGGGAGCTGTTTTTT
- | TRBJ1-2 | TRBV19 | TRBD1 | CASSNGQGRRYGYTF | TGTGCCAGTAGTAACGGACAGGGGCGTCGGTATGGCTACACCTTC
once | TRBJ1-6 | TRBV9 | TRBD1 | CASSVVPGGDSSYNSPLHF | TGTGCCAGCAGCGTAGTCCCAGGGGGCGATAGCTCCTATAATTCACCCCTCCACTTT
- | TRBJ1-2 | TRBV28 | - | CASSRPMWDLLGYTF | TGTGCCAGCAGTCGACCGATGTGGGACCTGTTGGGCTACACCTTC
- | TRBJ2-1 | TRBV11-2 | - | CASSSRMNEQFF | TGTGCCAGCAGCTCCAGGATGAATGAGCAGTTCTTC
- | TRBJ1-3 | TRBV13 | - | CASTWDGGIYF | TGTGCCAGCACTTGGGACGGGGGGATATATTTT
once | TRBJ1-1 | TRBV30 | - | CAWSVDGPRTEAFF | TGTGCCTGGAGTGTAGATGGCCCAAGGACAGAGGCTTTCTTT
- | TRBJ2-5 | TRBV9 | TRBD2 | CASSAGGGRVETQYF | TGTGCCAGCAGCGCCGGCGGGGGGCGGGTGGAGACCCAGTACTTC
- | TRBJ1-5 | TRBV6-5 | - | CASREDISNQPQHF | TGTGCCAGCAGGGAGGACATTAGCAATCAGCCCCAGCATTTT
- | TRBJ2-3 | TRBV7-3 | - | CASNGGGRTDTQYF | TGTGCCAGCAACGGTGGGGGCCGCACAGATACGCAGTATTTT
- | TRBJ2-3 | TRBV19 | - | CASRRLDLSTDTQYF | TGTGCCAGTAGACGACTAGATCTTAGCACAGATACGCAGTATTTT
- | TRBJ2-2 | TRBV15 | TRBD2 | CATSRARLAGGPVGELFF | TGTGCCACCAGCAGAGCGCGGTTAGCGGGGGGGCCGGTAGGGGAGCTGTTTTTT
few | TRBJ2-2 | TRBV18 | - | CASSPPAQGGTGELFF | TGTGCCAGCTCACCACCGGCGCAGGGAGGCACCGGGGAGCTGTTTTTT
- | TRBJ2-3 | TRBV11-3 | TRBD2 | CASSDSAGGADTQYF | TGTGCCAGCAGCGACTCAGCGGGGGGAGCAGATACGCAGTATTTT
- | TRBJ1-2 | TRBV5-3 | - | CARSFHNSNYGYTF | TGTGCCAGAAGCTTTCACAACAGTAACTATGGCTACACCTTC
few | TRBJ2-3 | TRBV5-6 | TRBD2 | CASSSGLAGTDTQYF | TGTGCCAGCAGCTCTGGACTAGCGGGCACAGATACGCAGTATTTT
- | TRBJ1-6 | TRBV3-1/TRBV3-2 | - | CASSQNRPGHPRSNSPLHF | TGTGCCAGCAGCCAAAATAGACCGGGACACCCAAGATCGAATTCACCCCTCCACTTT
- | TRBJ1-3 | TRBV5-1 | - | CASSRGPETSGNTIYF | TGCGCCAGCAGCCGGGGTCCAGAAACCTCTGGAAACACCATATATTTT
- | TRBJ2-7 | TRBV4-1 | - | CASSQDKGGPPIYEQYF | TGCGCCAGCAGCCAAGATAAGGGGGGGCCCCCCATCTACGAGCAGTACTTC
- | TRBJ1-2 | TRBV28 | - | CASGNPYGYTF | TGTGCCAGCGGAAATCCCTATGGCTACACCTTC
- | TRBJ2-7 | TRBV5-1 | - | CASSHSRGGSYEQYF | TGCGCCAGCAGCCACTCCCGAGGCGGCTCCTACGAGCAGTACTTC
- | TRBJ1-4 | TRBV18 | - | CASSPRSTNDKLFF | TGTGCCAGCTCCCCGCGCTCAACTAATGATAAACTGTTTTTT
- | TRBJ1-1 | TRBV30 | - | CAWSGPQMNTEAFF | TGTGCCTGGAGTGGCCCCCAGATGAACACTGAAGCTTTCTTT
once | TRBJ2-7 | TRBV5-1 | - | CASSSAGLSSYEQYF | TGCGCCAGCAGCTCCGCAGGGCTCAGCTCCTACGAGCAGTACTTC
- | TRBJ2-5 | TRBV24-1 | - | CATGGREGQETQYF | TGTGCCACCGGGGGCCGAGAGGGGCAAGAGACCCAGTACTTC
- | TRBJ1-1 | TRBV15 | - | CATSRTGDTEAFF | TGTGCCACCAGCAGGACCGGGGACACTGAAGCTTTCTTT
- | TRBJ1-1 | TRBV5-1 | TRBD1 | CASSDTTGGAEAFF | TGCGCCAGCAGCGATACGACAGGGGGGGCTGAAGCTTTCTTT
- | TRBJ2-7 | TRBV5-1 | - | CASSLVGGVGYEQYF | TGCGCCAGCAGCTTGGTAGGAGGGGTTGGCTACGAGCAGTACTTC
- | TRBJ2-7 | TRBV7-8 | TRBD2 | CASSLLGLAGGYEQYF | TGTGCCAGCAGCTTGCTGGGACTAGCGGGAGGGTACGAGCAGTACTTC
- | TRBJ1-1 | TRBV2 | - | CATPGDGDTEAFF | TGTGCCACCCCGGGAGATGGCGACACTGAAGCTTTCTTT
- | TRBJ1-2 | TRBV6-5 | TRBD1 | CASSSGTGTYGYTF | TGTGCCAGCAGTTCCGGGACAGGAACCTATGGCTACACCTTC
- | TRBJ2-2 | TRBV18 | TRBD2 | CASSPPGLANTGELFF | TGTGCCAGCTCACCACCTGGACTAGCGAATACCGGGGAGCTGTTTTTT
- | TRBJ1-5 | TRBV5-4 | TRBD1 | CASSLGQGDQPQHF | TGTGCCAGCAGCCTGGGACAGGGTGATCAGCCCCAGCATTTT
- | TRBJ1-3 | TRBV9 | - | CASSVETGYPGNTIYF | TGTGCCAGCAGCGTAGAAACAGGGTATCCTGGAAACACCATATATTTT
- | TRBJ2-7 | TRBV5-1 | TRBD1 | CASSSGQVYEQYF | TGCGCCAGCAGCTCTGGACAGGTTTACGAGCAGTACTTC
- | TRBJ1-2 | TRBV4-2 | - | CASSQATDANYGYTF | TGTGCCAGCAGCCAAGCGACAGACGCTAACTATGGCTACACCTTC
few | TRBJ1-6 | TRBV28 | - | CASSGHSVYNSPLHF | TGTGCCAGCAGCGGACATAGTGTCTATAATTCACCCCTCCACTTT
- | TRBJ1-5 | TRBV6-1 | - | CASSEAGRYSNQPQHF | TGTGCCAGCAGTGAAGCGGGTCGGTATAGCAATCAGCCCCAGCATTTT
- | TRBJ2-5 | TRBV15 | - | CATSRAVGATAGTQYF | TGTGCCACCAGCAGAGCCGTGGGCGCGACCGCGGGGACCCAGTACTTC
- | TRBJ2-2 | TRBV11-3 | TRBD1 | CASSPGQGAIGELFF | TGTGCCAGCAGCCCAGGACAGGGGGCGATCGGGGAGCTGTTTTTT
- | TRBJ2-7 | TRBV9 | TRBD2 | CASSVGVRETSYEQYF | TGTGCCAGCAGCGTAGGTGTGCGGGAGACCAGCTACGAGCAGTACTTC